These T cell receptor beta chains were read from a single sample in a study of CD8 T cells in Susac syndrome. Each CDR3 protein is one row after TCRdb ran MiXCR on the immunoSEQ multiplex PCR reads. The profile shows 100,000 to 150,000 distinct CDR3 sequences, around 94% of them singletons. Material: CD8+ T cells from PBMCs. The receptors shown here come from a human donor with Susac syndrome. CDR3s include the opening cysteine and the closing phenylalanine or tryptophan. D genes are given only for firm matches. The size of a clone is reported for some rows only, either as once, few or many, or as a class for expanded clones.

j_gene,d_gene,abundance,v_gene,CDR3aa
TRBJ2-3,-,-,TRBV5-6,CASSWGGPDSADTQYF
TRBJ1-1,-,-,TRBV7-2,CASSLAAFEAFF
TRBJ2-7,TRBD2,-,TRBV2,CANPPPSGVYEQYF
TRBJ2-2,TRBD1,-,TRBV11-2,CASSATLQGTTGELFF
TRBJ2-5,-,-,TRBV5-4,CASSLSAAGETQYF
TRBJ2-7,TRBD2,-,TRBV4-3,CASSQEVGGTSGGYEQYF
TRBJ2-7,TRBD2,few,TRBV11-2,CASSLGEGYEQYF
TRBJ2-7,TRBD1,-,TRBV11-2,CASSLWGQVYEQYF
TRBJ1-2,-,-,TRBV20-1,CSATGIGYGYTF
TRBJ1-1,-,-,TRBV29-1,CSVEDHRPLGFF
TRBJ2-3,-,-,TRBV11-2,CASSPRDPTQYF
TRBJ2-7,-,once,TRBV29-1,CSVGATYEQYF
TRBJ2-7,-,-,TRBV29-1,CSVVFSRDGGRYEQYF
TRBJ1-1,-,-,TRBV12-3/TRBV12-4,CASSSTEAFF
TRBJ1-1,-,-,TRBV11-2,CASMGQGDEAFF
TRBJ2-5,-,-,TRBV6-1,CASSEDVGPQETQYF
TRBJ2-5,-,-,TRBV12-3/TRBV12-4,CASSPRDSYQETQYF
TRBJ2-3,-,-,TRBV7-7,CASSLGGITDTQYF
TRBJ2-7,-,-,TRBV29-1,CSVEAETSYEQYF
TRBJ2-4,TRBD2,-,TRBV4-3,CASSQGTSGKNIQYF
TRBJ2-1,TRBD2,-,TRBV5-1,CASSVTRGVEQFF
TRBJ2-5,-,-,TRBV3-1,CASSQVAGAYEGTQYF
TRBJ1-1,-,-,TRBV9,CASSVEAGSTEAFF
TRBJ2-5,-,-,TRBV7-6,CASSLGGDAETQYF
TRBJ2-1,TRBD2,-,TRBV20-1,CSARDRLAVYNEQFF
TRBJ2-3,TRBD2,-,TRBV24-1,CATSDPRGASTDTQYF
TRBJ1-5,-,-,TRBV27,CASSPRLGGGNQPQHF
TRBJ2-5,-,-,TRBV4-3,CASSQDSRIWETQYF
TRBJ2-7,TRBD2,-,TRBV7-8,CASTSPSGGTGEQYF
TRBJ1-1,-,-,TRBV2,CASSEAFGDTEAFF
TRBJ2-2,-,-,TRBV18,CASSPLPRAGTGELFF
TRBJ2-3,-,-,TRBV27,CASSSLGADTQYF
TRBJ2-1,-,-,TRBV29-1,CSVEGLVSENEQFF
TRBJ2-7,TRBD1,-,TRBV27,CASSLGQAHEQYF
TRBJ1-1,TRBD1,-,TRBV9,CASSSPGTGGLNTEAFF
TRBJ2-1,TRBD2,-,TRBV9,CASSVYGTRSHNEQFF
TRBJ2-5,TRBD1,-,TRBV2,CASSENTLGTGMETQYF
TRBJ1-5,-,-,TRBV27,CASARSGTFQPQHF
TRBJ2-5,-,-,TRBV30,CAWSVSSQETQYF
TRBJ2-7,TRBD2,once,TRBV15,CATSTTSGGSYEQYF
TRBJ1-1,TRBD1,-,TRBV29-1,CSAGPRGHQAFF
TRBJ2-1,TRBD2,-,TRBV9,CASSLERGPTYNEQFF
TRBJ2-1,-,-,TRBV3-1,CASSQDLGEIYNEQFF
TRBJ2-3,TRBD2,-,TRBV9,CASSVASGGVNF
TRBJ2-5,-,once,TRBV14,CASSPSAGAVPFETQYF
TRBJ1-5,TRBD1,-,TRBV27,CASSLSWTGVSNQPQHF
TRBJ1-3,-,-,TRBV6-5,CASSLTSSGNTIYF
TRBJ2-7,-,-,TRBV29-1,CSVGDQITSEQYF
TRBJ2-5,TRBD1,-,TRBV7-9,CAIGQDQETQYF
TRBJ2-7,TRBD2,-,TRBV7-2,CASSSTGTTNEQYF
TRBJ2-3,-,-,TRBV12-3/TRBV12-4,CASSQGRAGTDTQYF
TRBJ2-5,-,-,TRBV7-9,CASSLDQGNQETQYF
TRBJ2-2,-,-,TRBV3-1,CASSHYHPSGELFF